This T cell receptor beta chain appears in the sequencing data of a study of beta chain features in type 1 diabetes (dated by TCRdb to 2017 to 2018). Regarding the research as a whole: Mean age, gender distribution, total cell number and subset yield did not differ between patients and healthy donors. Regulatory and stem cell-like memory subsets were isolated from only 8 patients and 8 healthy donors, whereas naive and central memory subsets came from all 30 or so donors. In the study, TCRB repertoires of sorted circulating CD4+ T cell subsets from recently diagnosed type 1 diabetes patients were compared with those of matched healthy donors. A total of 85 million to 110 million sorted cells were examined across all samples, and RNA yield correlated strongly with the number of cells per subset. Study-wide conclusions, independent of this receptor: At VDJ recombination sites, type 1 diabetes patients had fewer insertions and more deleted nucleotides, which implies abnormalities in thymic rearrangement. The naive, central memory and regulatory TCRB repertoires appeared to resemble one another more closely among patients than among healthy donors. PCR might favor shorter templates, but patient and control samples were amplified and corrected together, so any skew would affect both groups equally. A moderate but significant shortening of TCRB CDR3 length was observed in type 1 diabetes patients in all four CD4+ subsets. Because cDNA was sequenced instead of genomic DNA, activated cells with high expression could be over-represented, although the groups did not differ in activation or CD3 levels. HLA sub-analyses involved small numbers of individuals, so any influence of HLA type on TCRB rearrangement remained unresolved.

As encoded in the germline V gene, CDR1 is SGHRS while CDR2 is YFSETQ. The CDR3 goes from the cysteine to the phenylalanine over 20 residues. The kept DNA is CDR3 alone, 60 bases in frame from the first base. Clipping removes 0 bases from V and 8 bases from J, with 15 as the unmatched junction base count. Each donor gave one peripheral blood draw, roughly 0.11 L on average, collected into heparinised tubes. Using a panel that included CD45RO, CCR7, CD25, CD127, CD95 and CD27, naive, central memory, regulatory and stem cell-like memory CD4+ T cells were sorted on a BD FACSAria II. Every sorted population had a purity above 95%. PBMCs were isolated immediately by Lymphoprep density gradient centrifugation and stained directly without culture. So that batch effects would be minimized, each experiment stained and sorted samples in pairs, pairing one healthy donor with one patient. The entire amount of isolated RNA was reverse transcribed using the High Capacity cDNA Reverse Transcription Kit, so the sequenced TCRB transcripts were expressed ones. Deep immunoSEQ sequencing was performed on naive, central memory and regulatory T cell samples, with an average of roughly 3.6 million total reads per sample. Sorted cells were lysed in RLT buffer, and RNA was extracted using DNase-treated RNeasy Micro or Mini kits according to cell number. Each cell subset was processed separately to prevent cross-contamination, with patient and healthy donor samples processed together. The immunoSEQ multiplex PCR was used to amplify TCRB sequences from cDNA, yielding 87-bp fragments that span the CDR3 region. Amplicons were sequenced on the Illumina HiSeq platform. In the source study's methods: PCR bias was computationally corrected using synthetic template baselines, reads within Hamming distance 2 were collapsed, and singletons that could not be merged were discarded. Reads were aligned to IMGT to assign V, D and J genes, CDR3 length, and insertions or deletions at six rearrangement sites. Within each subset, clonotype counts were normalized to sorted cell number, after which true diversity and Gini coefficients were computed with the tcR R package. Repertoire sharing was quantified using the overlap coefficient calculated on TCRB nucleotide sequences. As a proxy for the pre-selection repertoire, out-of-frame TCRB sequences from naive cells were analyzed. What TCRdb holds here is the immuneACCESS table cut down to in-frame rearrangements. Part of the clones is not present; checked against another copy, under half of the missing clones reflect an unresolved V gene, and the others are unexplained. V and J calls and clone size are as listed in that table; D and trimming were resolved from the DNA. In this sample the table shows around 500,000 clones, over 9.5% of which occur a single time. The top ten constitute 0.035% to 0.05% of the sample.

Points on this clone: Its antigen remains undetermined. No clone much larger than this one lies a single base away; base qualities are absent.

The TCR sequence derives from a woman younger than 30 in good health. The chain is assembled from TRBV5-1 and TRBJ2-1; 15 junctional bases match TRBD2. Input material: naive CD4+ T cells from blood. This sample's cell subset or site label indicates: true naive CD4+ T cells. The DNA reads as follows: TGCGCCAGCAGCTTGGCCGCGGTAACACAGGGACTAGCGGGAGGTGATGAGCAGTTCTTC. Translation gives CASSLAAVTQGLAGGDEQFF. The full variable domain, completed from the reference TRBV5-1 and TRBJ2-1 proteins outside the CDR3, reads KAGVTQTPRYLIKTRGQQVTLSCSPISGHRSVSWYQQTPGQGLQFLFEYFSETQRNKGNFPGRFSGRQFSNSRSEMNVSTLELGDSALYLCASSLAAVTQGLAGGDEQFFGPGTRLTVL.